The rows below give T cell receptor beta chains drawn from one sample of a study of CD8 T cells in ankylosing spondylitis. TCRdb reanalysed the 5' RACE reads using MiXCR and keeps one entry per CDR3 protein. The sample lists hundreds of thousands of distinct CDR3 sequences, 12% occurring once. The source material was blood, either unsorted or a sorted T cell fraction (not recorded which). These receptors were obtained from a male donor with ankylosing spondylitis. The CDR3 runs from the conserved cysteine through the conserved F or W. D genes are given only for firm matches. The size of a clone is reported for some rows only, either as once, few or many, or as a class for expanded clones.

TRBV28	TRBJ1-4	NA	NA	TGTGCCAGCAGTTCCCCTGGGGTCGGGGAAAAACTGTTTTTT	CASSSPGVGEKLFF
TRBV28	TRBJ2-5	few	NA	TGTGCCAGCAGATCCTCCATGTTAGGGGAGACCCAGTACTTC	CASRSSMLGETQYF
TRBV10-3	TRBJ2-1	NA	NA	TGTGCCATCAGTGAGTCCGGGGATTCCTACAATGAGCAGTTCTTC	CAISESGDSYNEQFF
TRBV10-3	TRBJ1-5	NA	TRBD1	TGTGCCATCAGTGGGACAGGGGGCTCGGGGAGTCAGCCCCAGCATTTT	CAISGTGGSGSQPQHF
TRBV15	TRBJ2-5	few	NA	TGTGCCACCAGCAACCACAGGAGGGCAGAGACCCAGTACTTC	CATSNHRRAETQYF
TRBV6-5	TRBJ1-6	many	NA	TGTGCCAGCAGTTACTCGTTTAACTCACCCCTCCACTTT	CASSYSFNSPLHF
TRBV28	TRBJ1-5	many	NA	TGTGCCAGCAGTTTTCGCCAGCCCCAGCATTTT	CASSFRQPQHF
TRBV20-1	TRBJ1-2	few	NA	TGCAGTGCTATAGACGGAGACTATGGCTACACCTTC	CSAIDGDYGYTF
TRBV27	TRBJ2-7	NA	NA	TGTGCCAGCAGTTTGTACCCCGGGACACACTACGAGCAGTACTTC	CASSLYPGTHYEQYF
TRBV10-1	TRBJ2-2	NA	TRBD2	TGCGCCAGCAGTGAGCCCACCGGGACTAGCGGCACCGGGGAGCTGTTTTTT	CASSEPTGTSGTGELFF
TRBV20-1	TRBJ2-5	few	NA	TGCAGTGCTCGACTGGCCTCGAAGGAGACCCAGTACTTC	CSARLASKETQYF
TRBV4-3	TRBJ2-1	many	NA	TGCGCCAGCAGCCAAGTTTTCCGGTCGGATTACAATGAGCAGTTCTTC	CASSQVFRSDYNEQFF
TRBV5-1	TRBJ1-1	few	NA	TGCGCCAGCAGGTTTGATGGGGTCACTGAAGCTTTCTTT	CASRFDGVTEAFF
TRBV6-2/TRBV6-3	TRBJ2-7	few	NA	TGTGCCAGCACCTTCTCTCTGGGCTACGAGCAGTACTTC	CASTFSLGYEQYF
TRBV5-1	TRBJ2-7	few	NA	TGCGCCAGCACGATTGGGCGGGGAAACTCCTACGAGCGGTACTTC	CASTIGRGNSYERYF
TRBV5-1	TRBJ2-7	NA	TRBD2	TGCGCCAGCAGCCTGGGAGGGACTAGGTTTTACGAGCAGTACTTC	CASSLGGTRFYEQYF
TRBV20-1	TRBJ2-3	NA	NA	TGCAGTGCACTGCACCAGGTCACAGATACGCAGTATTTT	CSALHQVTDTQYF
TRBV4-2	TRBJ1-1	few	TRBD1	TGTGCCAGCAGCCAGAGGCTGGGACAGGGGGCGGGGGAAGACACTGAAGCTTTCTTT	CASSQRLGQGAGEDTEAFF
TRBV6-5	TRBJ1-6	few	NA	TGTGCCAGCAGTTTACGGCATAATTCACCCCTCCACTTT	CASSLRHNSPLHF
TRBV29-1	TRBJ1-1	few	NA	TGCAGCGTTGATCCGGGGGTGAACACTGAAGCTTTCTTT	CSVDPGVNTEAFF
TRBV6-5	TRBJ2-2	few	TRBD1	TGTGCCAGCAGTTACGGGACAGGGGTCTTGAAGCTGTTTTTT	CASSYGTGVLKLFF
TRBV20-1	TRBJ2-5	NA	NA	TGCAGTGCTAGAGATCCAGGCGATCAGGCGGAGACCCAGTACTTC	CSARDPGDQAETQYF
TRBV7-2	TRBJ2-7	few	NA	TGTGCCAGCAGCATCCCGGGACTGGGATACGAGCAGTACTTC	CASSIPGLGYEQYF
TRBV14	TRBJ2-1	many	NA	TGTGCCAGCAGCCGTGACCGAATTAATGAGCAGTTCTTC	CASSRDRINEQFF
TRBV9	TRBJ1-1	few	NA	TGTGCCAGCAGCGGATTAGTACCGCCTATGAACACTGAAGCTTTCTTT	CASSGLVPPMNTEAFF
TRBV9	TRBJ2-2	few	NA	TGTGCCAGCAGCGCGGATACAGGGTACACCGGGGAGCTGTTTTTT	CASSADTGYTGELFF
TRBV5-1	TRBJ2-1	few	TRBD1	TGCGCCAGCAGCGCGCAGGGGGCCCTAATCTTC	CASSAQGALIF
TRBV29-1	TRBJ2-3	many	NA	TGCAGCGTTGCGAGGGGCACTAGCACAGATACGCAGTATTTT	CSVARGTSTDTQYF
TRBV20-1	TRBJ1-6	many	NA	TGCAGTGCTCCGGAGATAACCTATAATTCACCCCTCCACTTT	CSAPEITYNSPLHF
TRBV20-1	TRBJ2-2	many	NA	TGCAGTGCTAGGCGGCGTCAGGGGAACACCGGGGAGCTGTTTTTT	CSARRRQGNTGELFF
TRBV20-1	TRBJ2-1	NA	NA	TGCAGTGCTCGGAGGGGGGGCGCATCCGGGGACTATGAGCAGTTCTTC	CSARRGGASGDYEQFF
TRBV20-1	TRBJ2-7	few	TRBD1	TGCAGTGCTACCCGCGGGACAGGGAACTACGAGCAGTACTTC	CSATRGTGNYEQYF
TRBV6-1	TRBJ1-1	NA	NA	TGTGCCAGCAGCTCCGGACCAAGAGATACTGAAGCTTTCTTT	CASSSGPRDTEAFF
TRBV4-2	TRBJ2-7	NA	NA	TGTGCCAGCAGCCATCCCAGACAGGCCTACGAGCAGTACTTC	CASSHPRQAYEQYF
TRBV3-1	TRBJ1-6	NA	TRBD1	TGTGCCAGCAGCCAAGAGCGCGCGGGACAGACATATTCACCCCTCCACTTT	CASSQERAGQTYSPLHF
TRBV7-2	TRBJ2-4	many	NA	TGTGCCAGCAGCTTCGACAGAGCCAAAAACATTCAGTACTTC	CASSFDRAKNIQYF
TRBV29-1	TRBJ2-3	few	NA	TGCAGCGTTGACCTAAAGGGGGGCGAGAGCACAGATACGCAGTATTTT	CSVDLKGGESTDTQYF
TRBV20-1	TRBJ2-7	many	NA	TGCAGTGCTAGACGGTCGGACAGCTCCTACGAGCAGTACTTC	CSARRSDSSYEQYF
TRBV28	TRBJ2-3	few	TRBD2	TGTGCCTCAGCGGCACTAGCGGGAGCCAGAGATACGCAGTATTTT	CASAALAGARDTQYF
TRBV15	TRBJ2-5	few	NA	TGTGCCACCAGTAAGGGACACTTACAAGAGACCCAGTACTTC	CATSKGHLQETQYF
TRBV19	TRBJ1-1	few	NA	TGTGCCAGTAGTATGTGGGGGGGTCGGAACACTGAAGCTTTCTTT	CASSMWGGRNTEAFF
TRBV7-2	TRBJ2-1	many	TRBD2	TGTGCCAGCAGCTTAGAAGGGACTAGCGGAATCAATGAGCAGTTCTTC	CASSLEGTSGINEQFF
TRBV20-1	TRBJ1-6	few	NA	TGCAGTGCTAGGAGGGGGACCTATAATTCACCCCTCCACTTT	CSARRGTYNSPLHF
TRBV10-3	TRBJ2-4	many	NA	TGTGCCATCGCCCGTACAGAAAACATTCAGTACTTC	CAIARTENIQYF
TRBV20-1	TRBJ2-3	NA	NA	TGCAGTGCCAGAGAGGGCCGTTCGGGTAGTACGCAGTATTTT	CSAREGRSGSTQYF
TRBV20-1	TRBJ1-1	many	TRBD1	TGCAGTGCTACTCCAGGGGGTTTTGAAGCTTTCTTT	CSATPGGFEAFF
TRBV12-3/TRBV12-4	TRBJ1-3	NA	TRBD1	TGTGCCAGCAGTGACAGGGCAAGTGGAAACACCATATATTTT	CASSDRASGNTIYF
TRBV5-4	TRBJ2-5	NA	NA	TGTGCCAGCAGCAGGGGGGACGTACAAGAGACCCAGTACTTC	CASSRGDVQETQYF
TRBV7-2	TRBJ2-1	few	TRBD2	TGTGCCAGCAGCTTAGGACTAGCAGCGAGCTCCTACAATGAGCAGTTCTTC	CASSLGLAASSYNEQFF
TRBV20-1	TRBJ1-1	few	NA	TGCAGTGCTAGAGTTTATCAGGGAAAAGCTTTCTTT	CSARVYQGKAFF
TRBV6-5	TRBJ1-6	many	TRBD1	TGTGCCAGCAGTTACGCCGGACAGGGCGATTCACCCCTCCACTTT	CASSYAGQGDSPLHF
TRBV20-1	TRBJ1-2	NA	TRBD1	TGCAGTGCTAGGGCGACAGGGCGGAACTATGGCTACACCTTC	CSARATGRNYGYTF